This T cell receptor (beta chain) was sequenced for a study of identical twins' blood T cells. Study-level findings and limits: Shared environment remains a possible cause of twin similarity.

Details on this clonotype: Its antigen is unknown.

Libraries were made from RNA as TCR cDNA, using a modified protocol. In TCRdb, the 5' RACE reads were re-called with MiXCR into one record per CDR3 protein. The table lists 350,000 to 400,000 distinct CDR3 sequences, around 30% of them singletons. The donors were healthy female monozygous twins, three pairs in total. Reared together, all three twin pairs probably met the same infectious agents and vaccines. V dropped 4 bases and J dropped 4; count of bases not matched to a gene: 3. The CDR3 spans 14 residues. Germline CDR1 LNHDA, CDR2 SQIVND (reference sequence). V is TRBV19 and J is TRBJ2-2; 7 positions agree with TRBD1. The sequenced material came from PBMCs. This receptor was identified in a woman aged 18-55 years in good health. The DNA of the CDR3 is TGTGCCAGTAGTAAACGGGACAGCACCGGGGAGCTGTTTTTT. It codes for CASSKRDSTGELFF.